The 20 T cell receptor beta chains listed next were all sequenced from one sample in a study of OX40 agonist ivuxolimab in advanced cancers. The data were produced by immunoSEQ multiplex PCR, yet TCRdb's version contains in-frame clones alone and is incomplete. The repertoire consists of roughly 48,000 clones, with 60% to 80% occurring once and the leading ten covering 7.9%. Sequencing used CD4+ or CD8+ T cells sorted from blood, obtained in a trial of the OX40 agonist ivuxolimab. These TCRs come from an adult with an advanced solid tumor such as melanoma, head and neck, liver or kidney cancer.

The chain is built from TRBV7-9 and TRBJ1-2, with D possibly TRBD1 on 5 matching bases. Trimming took off 5 bases at V and 8 bases at J, with 21 bases between the two ends. The germline CDR1 and CDR2 sequences are SEHNR and FQNEAQ (reference sequence). The CDR3 has 15 residues. The CDR3, as DNA: TGTGCCAGCAGCGCCCTCCTTGGTACAGGTCGCGGCTACACCTTC. Translating it yields CASSALLGTGRGYTF.

This sequence joins TRBV15 and TRBJ2-1; D might be TRBD1 (6 bases). Germline V gene sequence: CDR1 LNHNV, CDR2 YYDKDF (reference sequence). V was cut by 3 bases and J by 5 bases, with 20 bases left in between. The CDR3 extends over 17 amino acids. DNA for the CDR3: TGTGCCACCAGCAGGAATTTGGACATGGGGACACACAATGAGCAGTTCTTC. It codes for CATSRNLDMGTHNEQFF.

The V call is TRBV27, the J call TRBJ2-1, with 10 positions matching TRBD2. The germline V gene encodes CDR1 MNHEY and CDR2 SMNVEV (reference sequence). This CDR3 has 16 residues. Trimming at V came to 3 bases and at J to 15 bases, leaving 17 bases not matched to a gene. The CDR3 spells CASSFRLTSGLVSLFF. DNA for the CDR3: TGTGCCAGCAGTTTTCGTCTGACTAGCGGGTTGGTGTCTCTGTTCTTC.

CDR3 bases: TGTGCCAGTAAACGGGAGGGGCGCACAGATACGCAGTATTTT. It specifies CASKREGRTDTQYF. The gene calls are TRBV19 and TRBJ2-3; 8 bases are a match to TRBD2. With 7 bases clipped from V and 1 base from J, the junction kept 4 bases outside the gene matches. The germline V gene has CDR1 LNHDA and CDR2 SQIVND (reference sequence). This CDR3 region has 14 residues. Drawing the rest from reference TRBV19 and TRBJ2-3, the complete variable domain is DGGITQSPKYLFRKEGQNVTLSCEQNLNHDAMYWYRQDPGQGLRLIYYSQIVNDFQKGDIAEGYSVSREKKESFPLTVTSAQKNPTAFYLCASKREGRTDTQYFGPGTRLTVL.

This clone was observed a single time. The chain links TRBV30 to TRBJ2-7, with a possible D match to TRBD1 (7 bases). There are 13 residues in the CDR3. V dropped 7 bases and J dropped 3 bases, with 16 bases sitting between them. Germline values: CDR1 GTSNPN, CDR2 SVGIG (reference sequence). The CDR3 sequence: CASRQGEDYEQYF. The CDR3 DNA sequence: TGTGCCTCTCGTCAGGGGGAGGACTACGAGCAGTACTTC.

This clone was found a few times. The chain couples TRBV10-1 to TRBJ2-1; 7 bases map to TRBD2. Trimming cost V 2 bases and J 6 bases; bases outside gene matches: 4. The CDR3 contains 14 residues. Germline V CDR1 and CDR2: WNHNN, SYGVQD (reference sequence). CDR3 region: CASSETSASNEQFF. CDR3 nucleotides: TGCGCCAGCAGTGAGACTAGCGCCTCCAATGAGCAGTTCTTC.

J is TRBJ1-2 and V is TRBV5-5, with 8 bases fitting TRBD1. J was trimmed by 3 bases and V by 0 bases; bases with no gene match: 1. The length of the CDR3 is 14 residues. Germline V gives CDR1 SGHKS, CDR2 YYEKEE (reference sequence). CDR3: CASSLGGQDYGYTF. CDR3 nucleotide sequence: TGTGCCAGCAGCTTGGGGGGACAGGACTATGGCTACACCTTC.

The chain uses TRBV27 and TRBJ1-1, with TRBD1 matching over 7 bases. CDR1 is MNHEY and CDR2 is SMNVEV in the germline V gene (reference sequence). J was trimmed by 1 base and V by 5 bases; bases with no gene match: 10. The length of the CDR3 is 16 residues. CDR3 nucleotide sequence: TGTGCCAGCAGTACCATGACAGGGCCTCGGAACACTGAAGCTTTCTTT. The encoded protein is CASSTMTGPRNTEAFF.

The chain links TRBV4-3 to TRBJ1-2; tentative D call: TRBD1 (5 bases). V was shortened by 0 bases and J by 5 bases, with 16 bases between the two germline ends. CDR3 length: 16 residues. Germline V gives CDR1 LGHNA, CDR2 YSLEER. This chain's CDR3 is CASSQEWQAEGYGYTF. CDR3 coding DNA: TGCGCCAGCAGCCAAGAGTGGCAGGCTGAGGGGTATGGCTACACCTTC.

The CDR3 region is CASGGGEFYEQYF. The CDR3 region has the DNA TGTGCTAGTGGGGGGGGAGAGTTCTACGAGCAGTACTTC. V gene TRBV12-5 combines with J gene TRBJ2-7; tentatively, D is TRBD2 (6 bases). V dropped 6 bases and J dropped 3 bases, with 12 bases sitting between them. There are 13 residues in the CDR3. CDR1 is LGHNT and CDR2 is FRNRAP in the germline V gene.

The V call is TRBV7-8, the J call TRBJ1-1; D possibly corresponds to TRBD1 (6 bases). The CDR3 loop spans 16 amino acids. Trimming cost V 1 base and J 1 base, with 13 bases left between them. Germline V gives CDR1 SGHVS, CDR2 FQNEAQ. The CDR3 DNA reads as TGTGCCAGCAGCTTAGTAGCTACAGGGTGGAACACTGAAGCTTTCTTT. It specifies CASSLVATGWNTEAFF.

This chain connects TRBV19 to TRBJ2-3; a weak D match, TRBD2 (6 bases). V was cut by 3 bases and J by 0 bases, with 13 bases left in between. The CDR3 consists of 16 residues. The germline gives CDR1 LNHDA, CDR2 SQIVND (reference sequence). The CDR3 is CASSIYSGASTDTQYF. The CDR3 nucleotides are TGTGCCAGTAGTATTTATAGCGGAGCTAGCACAGATACGCAGTATTTT.

V and J are TRBV7-2 and TRBJ1-3; tentative D call: TRBD1 (6 bases). Per germline, CDR1 SGHTA and CDR2 FQGNSA. The V gene lost 1 base and the J gene lost 4 bases, with 11 bases spanning the gap. This CDR3 has 15 amino acids. This chain's CDR3 is CASSLVTGRGNTIYF. DNA of the CDR3: TGTGCCAGCAGCTTAGTAACAGGGAGAGGAAACACCATATATTTT.

This clone showed up just once. The chain joins TRBV9 to TRBJ1-2; D unresolved. The CDR3 runs to 12 residues. Looked up from germline, CDR1 is SGDLS and CDR2 is YYNGEE. The V end was cut by 4 bases, the J end by 4 bases, with 8 bases between. The CDR3 DNA follows: TGTGCCAGCAGCCCCGGCAGCTATGGCTACACCTTC. Amino acid sequence: CASSPGSYGYTF.

The rearrangement uses TRBV5-6 and TRBJ2-4; a possible D gene is TRBD2 (6 bases). CDR1 is SGHDT, CDR2 YYEEEE, per germline. V lost 4 bases, J lost 14 bases, and 16 bases lay in between. This CDR3 is 12 amino acids long. CDR3 protein: CASSVQSGSKYF. CDR3 coding DNA: TGTGCCAGCAGCGTACAGTCCGGGAGTAAGTACTTC.

This chain connects TRBV7-9 to TRBJ2-1, with 8 bases fitting TRBD2. The trim removed 2 bases at V and 5 bases at J, leaving 5 bases unmatched. The V gene's germline CDR1 is SEHNR and CDR2 FQNEAQ (reference sequence). This CDR3 contains 15 residues. The CDR3, as DNA: TGTGCCAGCAGCTTACGGCGGGAGGCCAACAATGAGCAGTTCTTC. Translated, it gives CASSLRREANNEQFF. Drawing the rest from reference TRBV7-9 and TRBJ2-1, the complete variable domain is DTGVSQNPRHKITKRGQNVTFRCDPISEHNRLYWYRQTLGQGPEFLTYFQNEAQLEKSRLLSDRFSAERPKGSFSTLEIQRTEQGDSAMYLCASSLRREANNEQFFGPGTRLTVL.

J is TRBJ2-3 and V is TRBV5-4; 14 nucleotides line up with TRBD2. CDR3 length: 17 residues. CDR1 is SGHNT, CDR2 YYREEE, per germline (reference sequence). V shed 6 bases, J shed 1 base, and the junction held 7 bases outside the gene matches. The CDR3 nucleotides read TGTGCCAGCACCACGGGACTAGCGGGAGTGGGCACAGATACGCAGTATTTT. It codes for CASTTGLAGVGTDTQYF.

This clone was found once. This rearrangement joins TRBV4-3 to TRBJ1-1, with 8 nucleotides matching TRBD1. The CDR3 runs to 15 residues. From germline, CDR1 is LGHNA and CDR2 YSLEER. V lost 5 bases, J lost 5 bases, and 10 bases stayed unmatched. The CDR3 spells CASSFTGQGNTEAFF. Here the CDR3 DNA reads TGCGCCAGCAGCTTTACCGGACAGGGAAATACTGAAGCTTTCTTT.

The chain employs TRBV5-1 and TRBJ1-1, with a weak D call TRBD1 (5 bases). This CDR3 has 14 amino acids. V gave up 0 bases and J gave up 6 bases, with 12 bases separating them. Germline V gives CDR1 SGHRS, CDR2 YFSETQ. As DNA, the CDR3 is TGCGCCAGCAGCTTGGGAGGGGATTTGGCTGAAGCTTTCTTT. Amino acids: CASSLGGDLAEAFF.

The gene calls are TRBV5-1 and TRBJ1-2; 7 bases line up with TRBD1. Losses at the gene ends were 0 bases for V and 1 base for J; bases not matched to a gene: 3. CDR3 length: 15 residues. CDR1 SGHRS and CDR2 YFSETQ come from the germline V gene. This CDR3 is CASSLDQGDNYGYTF. DNA for the CDR3: TGCGCCAGCAGCTTGGACCAGGGGGATAACTATGGCTACACCTTC.